The rows below give T cell receptor beta chains drawn from one sample of a study of blood T cell repertoires in COVID-19. The data were produced by immunoSEQ multiplex PCR, yet TCRdb's version contains in-frame clones alone and is incomplete. The sample yields fewer than 250,000 clones, about 82% seen once. Material: PBMCs or T cells enriched from blood (not recorded which). Receptors were obtained from a woman between 50 and 59 years old who had recovered from COVID-19. CDR3s include the opening cysteine and the closing phenylalanine or tryptophan. D genes are given only for firm matches. Only some rows state a clone size, as once, few, many or a class for expanded clones.

d_gene	abundance	v_gene	j_gene	CDR3aa	CDR3nt
.	.	TRBV30	TRBJ2-4	CAWSVHENIQYF	TGTGCCTGGAGTGTACACGAAAACATTCAGTACTTC
.	.	TRBV7-5	TRBJ2-3	CARSLHNLAGGSQSTDTQYF	TGTGCCAGAAGCTTACACAACCTAGCGGGAGGGAGCCAAAGCACAGATACGCAGTATTTT
.	once	TRBV7-2	TRBJ2-7	CASSLVPGRTSYEQYF	TGTGCCAGCAGCTTAGTCCCAGGGAGGACCTCCTACGAGCAGTACTTC
TRBD1	.	TRBV24-1	TRBJ1-2	CATSDSGQAAHF	TGTGCCACCAGTGACTCCGGACAGGCGGCCCACTTC
.	.	TRBV12-3/TRBV12-4	TRBJ1-6	CASTPLGSGPLHF	TGTGCCAGCACCCCCCTCGGCTCGGGACCCCTCCACTTT
TRBD1	few	TRBV4-1	TRBJ1-1	CASSQVPGQGARVTEAFF	TGCGCCAGCAGCCAGGTTCCGGGACAGGGGGCGCGGGTCACTGAAGCTTTCTTT
.	.	TRBV7-3	TRBJ2-1	CASSLGAGAVYNEQFF	TGTGCCAGCAGCTTAGGGGCGGGGGCGGTGTACAATGAGCAGTTCTTC
TRBD2	.	TRBV2	TRBJ2-1	CASSDPNLAGVVNEQFF	TGTGCCAGCAGTGATCCTAACCTAGCGGGAGTAGTAAATGAGCAGTTCTTC
TRBD2	.	TRBV5-4	TRBJ2-1	CASSLSGSFYNEQFF	TGTGCCAGCAGCTTGAGCGGGAGTTTCTACAATGAGCAGTTCTTC
.	.	TRBV19	TRBJ2-3	CATMGGLKVTDTQYF	TGTGCCACAATGGGTGGACTGAAGGTCACAGATACGCAGTATTTT
TRBD1	.	TRBV10-2	TRBJ1-5	CASSESRQGVGQPQHF	TGCGCCAGCAGTGAGTCGAGACAGGGCGTAGGCCAGCCCCAGCATTTT
.	.	TRBV3-1/TRBV3-2	TRBJ2-7	CASSQDPHRARYF	TGTGCCAGCAGCCAAGACCCCCACAGGGCCCGGTACTTC
.	few	TRBV18	TRBJ1-1	CASSSDSLNTEAFF	TGTGCCAGCTCGAGCGACAGTTTGAACACTGAAGCTTTCTTT
.	.	TRBV5-6	TRBJ2-7	CASSLLEYEQYF	TGTGCCAGCAGCCTCCTGGAGTACGAGCAGTACTTC
.	.	TRBV7-2	TRBJ2-6	CASSVLRGSSGANVLTF	TGTGCCAGCAGCGTCCTCCGGGGGAGCTCTGGGGCCAACGTCCTGACTTTC
TRBD2	.	TRBV7-2	TRBJ2-1	CASSGTSGGTTQFF	TGTGCCAGCAGCGGGACTAGCGGGGGGACGACGCAGTTCTTC
.	.	TRBV3-1/TRBV3-2	TRBJ1-2	CASSRSARPNYGYTF	TGTGCCAGCAGCCGGTCGGCCAGGCCGAACTATGGCTACACCTTC
TRBD1	once	TRBV5-5	TRBJ2-1	CASSLTLIVRQGGNEQFF	TGTGCCAGCAGCTTGACCCTCATAGTTCGACAGGGTGGCAATGAGCAGTTCTTC
TRBD1	.	TRBV28	TRBJ1-3	CASSSTGTGGGNTIYF	TGTGCCAGCAGTTCCACCGGGACAGGGGGGGGAAACACCATATATTTT
TRBD1	few	TRBV15	TRBJ2-2	CATSRGQGARRTGELFF	TGTGCCACCAGCAGAGGGCAGGGGGCGCGGAGGACCGGGGAGCTGTTTTTT
TRBD2	.	TRBV7-3	TRBJ2-3	CASSFTGGPVDTQYF	TGTGCCAGCAGCTTCACGGGAGGGCCAGTGGATACGCAGTATTTT
TRBD1	.	TRBV2	TRBJ1-6	CATRQGENSPLHF	TGTGCCACCCGACAGGGTGAGAATTCACCCCTCCACTTT
TRBD2	.	TRBV3-1/TRBV3-2	TRBJ2-5	CASSQVGLAGEETQYF	TGTGCCAGCAGCCAAGTAGGACTAGCGGGAGAAGAGACCCAGTACTTC
TRBD2	.	TRBV6-4	TRBJ2-3	CASSDSRGLAGAKDTQYF	TGTGCCAGCAGTGACTCGAGGGGACTAGCGGGGGCTAAAGATACGCAGTATTTT
.	.	TRBV12-3/TRBV12-4	TRBJ1-3	CASRGLSGNTIYF	TGTGCCAGCAGAGGACTCTCTGGAAACACCATATATTTT
TRBD2	.	TRBV4-3	TRBJ2-1	CASSQAGTSGKNEQFF	TGCGCCAGCAGCCAAGCCGGGACTAGCGGGAAGAATGAGCAGTTCTTC
TRBD1	.	TRBV9	TRBJ2-5	CASSVVGGPGGLETQYF	TGTGCCAGCAGCGTAGTAGGGGGCCCAGGGGGCCTGGAGACCCAGTACTTC
.	.	TRBV30	TRBJ1-5	CAWTPRGAAYSNQPQHF	TGTGCCTGGACTCCTCGGGGGGCAGCATATAGCAATCAGCCCCAGCATTTT
TRBD1	.	TRBV7-8	TRBJ1-1	CASSLRQGLNTEAFF	TGTGCCAGCAGCCTGCGACAGGGGCTGAACACTGAAGCTTTCTTT
TRBD1	.	TRBV18	TRBJ2-3	CASSPGQGGPDTQYF	TGTGCCAGCTCACCGGGTCAAGGGGGCCCAGATACGCAGTATTTT
TRBD1	.	TRBV18	TRBJ1-1	CASSPLRDRVAEAFF	TGTGCCAGCTCACCACTCCGGGACAGGGTAGCTGAAGCTTTCTTT